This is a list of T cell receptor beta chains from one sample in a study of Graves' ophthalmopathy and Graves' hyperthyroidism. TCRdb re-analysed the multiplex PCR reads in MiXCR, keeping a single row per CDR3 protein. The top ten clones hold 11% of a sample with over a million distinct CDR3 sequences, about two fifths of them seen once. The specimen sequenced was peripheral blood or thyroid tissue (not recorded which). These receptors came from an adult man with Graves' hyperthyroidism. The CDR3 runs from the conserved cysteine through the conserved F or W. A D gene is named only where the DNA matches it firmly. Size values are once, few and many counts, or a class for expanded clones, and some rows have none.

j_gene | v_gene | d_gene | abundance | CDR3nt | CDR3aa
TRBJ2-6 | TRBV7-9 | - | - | TGTGCCAGCAGCTTAGAAGGCTTAGATAGGTCGGGGGCCAACGTCCTGACTTTC | CASSLEGLDRSGANVLTF
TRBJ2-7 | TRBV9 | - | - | TGTGCCAGCAGCGTAGAATCCGTCCACTACGAGCAGTACTTC | CASSVESVHYEQYF
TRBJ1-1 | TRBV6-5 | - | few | TGTGCCAGCAGCCCGGGACACCCAATCGGAGTTTTTTCGTTCTTT | CASSPGHPIGVFSFF
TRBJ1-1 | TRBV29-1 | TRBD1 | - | TGCAGCGTTGACCCCGGGACAGGGGTGAACACTGAAGCTTTCTTT | CSVDPGTGVNTEAFF
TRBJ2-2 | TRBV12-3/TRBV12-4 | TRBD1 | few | TGTGCCAGCAGGAACCCGGGACAGGTTAACACCGGGGAGCTGTTTTTT | CASRNPGQVNTGELFF
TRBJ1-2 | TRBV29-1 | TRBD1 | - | TGCAGCGTCCCGGGACAGAGATATGGCTACACCTTC | CSVPGQRYGYTF
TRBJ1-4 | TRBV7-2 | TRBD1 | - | TGTGCCAGCCGCTCGAGACAGGGGGCAATTGAAAAACTGTTTTTT | CASRSRQGAIEKLFF
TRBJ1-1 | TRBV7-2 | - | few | TGTGCCAGCAGCTTAGCGCTGGGGTCGGCTGAAGCTTTCTTT | CASSLALGSAEAFF
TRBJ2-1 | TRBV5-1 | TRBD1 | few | TGCGCCAGCAGCTTGGCTGACAGGGGCAATGAGCAGTTCTTC | CASSLADRGNEQFF
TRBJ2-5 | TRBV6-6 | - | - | TGTGCCAGCAGTTATTGGGGGCCGGAGACCCAGTACTTC | CASSYWGPETQYF
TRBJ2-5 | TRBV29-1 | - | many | TGCAGCGTTGAGTCCCTTGGGCCGACTACACTCCAAGAGACCCAGTACTTC | CSVESLGPTTLQETQYF
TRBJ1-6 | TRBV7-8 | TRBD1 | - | TGTGCCAGCAGTCAGGGGGGGAGTAATTCACCCCTCCACTTT | CASSQGGSNSPLHF
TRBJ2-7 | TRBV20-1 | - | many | TGCAGTGCTAGAGATCTTAAAACCTCCTACGAGCAGTACTTC | CSARDLKTSYEQYF
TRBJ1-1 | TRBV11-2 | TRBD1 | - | TGTGCCAGCAGCTTAGACCCGGGACAGGGTGCTTTCTTT | CASSLDPGQGAFF
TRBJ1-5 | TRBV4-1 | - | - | TGCGCCAGCAGCCAAGATCGTCGGGGGAATCAGCCCCAGCATTTT | CASSQDRRGNQPQHF
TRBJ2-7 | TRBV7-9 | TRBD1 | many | TGTGCCAGCAGCTTAGGGGCAGGGGGTTTCTACGAGCAGTACTTC | CASSLGAGGFYEQYF
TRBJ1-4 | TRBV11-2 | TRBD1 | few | TGTGCCAGCAGCCCGGGACAGTTGGGTGAAAAACTGTTTTTT | CASSPGQLGEKLFF
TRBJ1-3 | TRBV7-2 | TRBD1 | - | TGTGCCAGCAGCCCGGACAGGGGGCACACCATATATTTT | CASSPDRGHTIYF
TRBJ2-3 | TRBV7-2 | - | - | TGTGCCAGCAGCTTACGTATGACGGATACGCAGTATTTT | CASSLRMTDTQYF
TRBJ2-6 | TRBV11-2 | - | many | TGTGCCAGCAGCTTAGCTGTCTACGGGACTGGGGCCAACGTCCTGACTTTC | CASSLAVYGTGANVLTF
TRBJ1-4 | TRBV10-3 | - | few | TGTGCCAGCAGTTTTTTGAAGGATGCAACTAATGAAAAACTGTTTTTT | CASSFLKDATNEKLFF
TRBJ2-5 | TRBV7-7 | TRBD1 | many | TGTGCCAGCAGTCAAATACAGGGGGCCCGGGAGACCCAGTACTTC | CASSQIQGARETQYF